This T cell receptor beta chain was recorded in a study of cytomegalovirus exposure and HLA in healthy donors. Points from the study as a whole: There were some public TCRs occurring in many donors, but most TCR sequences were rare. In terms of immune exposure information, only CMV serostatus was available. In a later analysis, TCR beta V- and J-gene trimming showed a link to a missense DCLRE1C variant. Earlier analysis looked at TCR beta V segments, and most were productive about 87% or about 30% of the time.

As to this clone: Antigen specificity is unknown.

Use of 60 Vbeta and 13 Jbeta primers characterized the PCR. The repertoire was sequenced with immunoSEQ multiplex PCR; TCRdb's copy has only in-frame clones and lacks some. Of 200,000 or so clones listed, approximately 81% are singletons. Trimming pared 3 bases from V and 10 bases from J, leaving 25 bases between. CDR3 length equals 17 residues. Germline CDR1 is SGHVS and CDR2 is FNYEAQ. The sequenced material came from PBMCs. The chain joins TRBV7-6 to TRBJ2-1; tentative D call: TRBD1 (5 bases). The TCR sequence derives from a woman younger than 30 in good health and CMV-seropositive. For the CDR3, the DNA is TGTGCCAGCAGCTTGGCCGGGTGGCAGGGTACCGGCATCGAGCAGTTCTTC. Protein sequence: CASSLAGWQGTGIEQFF.